The clone carrying this TCR beta chain was observed at least ten times. Its antigen is unidentified. Unique molecular identifiers were used to barcode this TCRbeta library. In TCRdb, the PCR reads were re-called with MiXCR into one record per CDR3 protein. The table lists 65,000 to 85,000 distinct CDR3 sequences, roughly 11% of them singletons, with less than 15% in the top ten. The sample originates from a study of T-cell reconstitution after alpha-beta-depleted transplantation in children. Study observations and caveats: Several hundred expanded graft clones reportedly supplied alpha-beta T cells about two months after transplant. T cells produced anew were the main source of T-cell counts and diversity one year after transplant. The study traced high day-60 TCRbeta diversity in some patients to surviving recipient T cells and thymic progenitors.

This CDR3 contains 12 residues. The J segment lost 7 bases and the V segment lost 7 bases, leaving 4 bases of the junction unmatched. The chain recombines TRBV12-3 or TRBV12-4 with TRBJ1-5, with 7 bases identical to TRBD1. Sequencing was performed on PBMCs, taken before TCRalphabeta/CD19-depleted stem cell transplant. This sequence was found in a boy between 10 and 17 years old with acute myeloid leukemia, due to receive a stem cell transplant. CDR3 amino acids: CASTRGNQPQHF. The DNA for the CDR3 is TGTGCCAGCACCAGGGGGAACCAGCCCCAGCATTTT.